Given below is one T cell receptor (beta chain) in context. The data are from a study of blood T cell repertoires in COVID-19. Overall study: Researchers got acute and convalescent COVID-19 samples from the United States, Italy and Spain. Nucleic acid was either cDNA or gDNA, and it came from T cells, B-cell-depleted T cells, or PBMCs.

In the authors' workflow: It was from reference gene primer amplification that nucleated cell counts were estimated. Only in-frame clones appear in the TCRdb table, and some are missing; sequencing was by immunoSEQ multiplex PCR. The V and J calls and the clone size are those of that table, but D and trimming were determined from the DNA. The sample includes 350,000 to 400,000 clones, approximately 91% of them seen just once. The study assigned cohorts using participant-reported clinical history. V lost 2 bases and J 7 bases, leaving 11 bases between the germline ends. The germline V gene has CDR1 GTSNPN and CDR2 SVGIG (reference sequence). The CDR3 spans 13 residues.

The sample comprised PBMCs or T cells enriched from blood (not recorded which). The clonotype originates from a woman aged 35 to 49 who had been exposed to COVID-19. This sequence joins TRBV30 and TRBJ1-4, with D maybe TRBD1 (5 bases). CDR3 nucleotide sequence: TGTGCCTGGAGTCCTGGCGGGGCTGAAAAACTGTTTTTT. The encoded protein is CAWSPGGAEKLFF.